One and the same sample provided the 21 T cell receptor beta chains below, sequenced in a study of blood T cell repertoires in COVID-19. Method: immunoSEQ multiplex PCR; TCRdb's copy keeps in-frame clones and lacks some. Found here are roughly 400,000 clones, around 87% of them singletons; the top ten hold 2% to 2.5%. The specimen was peripheral blood. The receptors derive from a woman aged 60 to 75 with COVID-19, enrolled during active disease.

The chain combines TRBV24-1 with TRBJ2-2, with TRBD2 matching over 7 bases. The CDR3 is 14 amino acids. Trimming cost V 7 bases and J 1 base; bases outside gene matches: 2. The germline V gene encodes CDR1 KGHDR and CDR2 SFDVKD. CDR3 DNA sequence: TGTGCCACCAGGGGGAGGGAGAACACCGGGGAGCTGTTTTTT. Amino acid sequence: CATRGRENTGELFF.

CDR3 DNA sequence: TGTGCCAGTACCTCGACAGGGGTGTACAATCAGCCCCAGCATTTT. This sequence encodes CASTSTGVYNQPQHF. This chain joins TRBV19 and TRBJ1-5; 8 bases map to TRBD1. Per the germline V gene, CDR1 is LNHDA and CDR2 is SQIVND (reference sequence). CDR3 size: 15 residues. Trimming removed 7 bases from V and 3 bases from J; junction bases left unmatched: 8.

The chain links TRBV18 to TRBJ2-7; D may be TRBD2 (5 bases). The germline V gene has CDR1 KGHSH and CDR2 LQKENI. The CDR3 is made up of 12 amino acids. V shed 10 bases and J shed 3 bases, with 13 bases lying between them. The CDR3 DNA follows: TGTGCCAACCGGGATTTACTCTACGAGCAGTACTTC. Translation: CANRDLLYEQYF.

The gene calls are TRBV20-1 and TRBJ1-2; D gene unclear. The CDR3 has 11 amino acids. Germline CDR1 reads DFQATT; CDR2 reads SNEGSKA (reference sequence). Between the trimmed V and J ends, which lost 4 bases and 5 bases, there was a span of 8 bases. CDR3 nucleotide sequence: TGCAGTGCTAACAGAATGTATGGCTACACCTTC. It is translated as CSANRMYGYTF.

The V gene is TRBV6-6, the J gene TRBJ1-1, with D possibly matching TRBD1 (6 bases). The V end was cut by 4 bases, the J end by 2 bases, with 14 bases between. Germline CDR1 and CDR2: MNHNY and SVGAGI (reference sequence). The CDR3 length is 15 residues. Written as DNA, the CDR3 is TGTGCCAGCAGTTTGTCTCGGACAGTAAACACTGAAGCTTTCTTT. Its protein is CASSLSRTVNTEAFF.

The genes are TRBV9 and TRBJ1-2; 8 positions agree with TRBD1. Germline assignment: CDR1 SGDLS and CDR2 YYNGEE. The CDR3 has 14 residues. Germline trimming cut 2 bases from V and 6 bases from J; bases unmatched to any gene: 6. CDR3 sequence reads: CASSVGQGAHGYTF. The DNA of the CDR3 is TGTGCCAGCAGCGTGGGGCAGGGGGCGCATGGCTACACCTTC.

The rearrangement uses TRBV5-1 and TRBJ1-1; D may be TRBD1 (5 bases). V was pared by 4 bases and J by 1 base, with 11 bases between. The CDR3 has 14 residues. Germline lookup yields CDR1 SGHRS and CDR2 YFSETQ. The CDR3 spells CASSIMDTNTEAFF. CDR3 in DNA: TGCGCCAGCAGCATAATGGACACGAACACTGAAGCTTTCTTT.

The rearrangement uses TRBV6-5 and TRBJ1-6; D is unclear. The CDR3 length is 15 residues. V lost 7 bases to trimming and J lost 0 bases, with 10 bases between them. Germline lookup yields CDR1 MNHEY and CDR2 SVGAGI. The chain's CDR3 is CASTVASSYNSPLHF. The CDR3 nucleotides read TGTGCCAGCACCGTTGCCAGCTCCTATAATTCACCCCTCCACTTT.

This clone was seen only once. The genes are TRBV5-8 and TRBJ1-2; 8 nucleotides agree with TRBD1. With V trimmed by 4 bases and J by 8 bases, 13 bases remained unmatched. CDR1 SGHTS and CDR2 YDEGEE come from the germline V gene. This CDR3 region has 15 residues. CDR3 loop: CASSLGQGRSFGYTF. CDR3 DNA: TGTGCCAGCAGCCTAGGACAGGGTCGTAGTTTCGGCTACACCTTC.

This sequence joins TRBV7-9 and TRBJ2-5, with D possibly being TRBD2 (6 bases). Germline V gives CDR1 SEHNR, CDR2 FQNEAQ (reference sequence). The CDR3 has 16 amino acids. V was clipped by 5 bases and J by 5 bases, with 21 bases between them. The CDR3 DNA sequence: TGTGCCAGCAGCCAATTTGTCCCCCCAGGAGGGGAGACCCAGTACTTC. Translated, it gives CASSQFVPPGGETQYF.

The chain recombines TRBV7-6 with TRBJ2-2; 8 bases match TRBD1. This CDR3 comprises 15 residues. J was trimmed by 6 bases and V by 5 bases; bases with no gene match: 8. CDR1 and CDR2 (germline): SGHVS, FNYEAQ. The DNA of the CDR3 is TGTGCCAGCAGCCCCGCAGGGGGCTTGTCCGGGGAGCTGTTTTTT. Translation: CASSPAGGLSGELFF.

J is TRBJ2-1 and V is TRBV7-2, with a tentative D call TRBD1 (5 bases). Germline assignment: CDR1 SGHTA and CDR2 FQGNSA. The CDR3 has 13 amino acids. Trimming took off 4 bases at V and 1 base at J, with 5 bases between the two ends. The chain's CDR3 is CASSWTSYNEQFF. Written as DNA, the CDR3 is TGTGCCAGCAGCTGGACATCCTACAATGAGCAGTTCTTC. Looking up the rest from reference TRBV7-2 and TRBJ2-1 gives the full variable domain: GAGVSQSPSNKVTEKGKDVELRCDPISGHTALYWYRQSLGQGLEFLIYFQGNSAPDKSGLPSDRFSAERTGGSVSTLTIQRTQQEDSAVYLCASSWTSYNEQFFGPGTRLTVL.

V usage is TRBV3-1 (or the pseudogene TRBV3-2) and J usage is TRBJ1-2, with 9 bases lining up with TRBD1. There are 15 residues in the CDR3. The germline V gene encodes CDR1 LGHDT and CDR2 YNNKEL (reference sequence). V lost 4 bases to trimming and J lost 8 bases; unmatched junction nucleotides: 11. The CDR3 DNA follows: TGTGCCAGCAGCCCGACAGGGGGAATTGCGGAAGGCTACACCTTC. It encodes CASSPTGGIAEGYTF.

This clone is a singleton in its sample. This chain links TRBV7-2 with TRBJ2-1; 9 bases fit TRBD2. This CDR3 contains 16 residues. Germline lookup yields CDR1 SGHTA and CDR2 FQGNSA. V shed 3 bases, J shed 7 bases, and the junction held 10 bases outside the gene matches. The CDR3 sequence is CASSFWGTSFTNEQFF. DNA of the CDR3: TGTGCCAGCAGCTTTTGGGGGACTAGCTTTACGAATGAGCAGTTCTTC.

A word on this clone: The same CDR3 also results from other DNA sequences found in this sample. This chain connects TRBV9 to TRBJ2-7; tentative D call: TRBD2 (6 bases). The V gene's germline CDR1 is SGDLS and CDR2 YYNGEE. The V end lost 3 bases, the J end lost 3 bases, and 10 bases lay between the germline ends. This CDR3 has 13 residues. The CDR3 sequence: CASSGGLGYEQYF. Here the CDR3 DNA reads TGTGCCAGCAGCGGGGGACTGGGCTACGAGCAGTACTTC.

The V gene is TRBV28, the J gene TRBJ1-4, with 8 nucleotides matching TRBD1. Germline V CDR1 and CDR2: MDHEN, SYDVKM. With V trimmed by 6 bases and J by 8 bases, 11 bases remained unmatched. The CDR3 contains 15 residues. The CDR3 region is CASSLGTGVPEKLFF. DNA for the CDR3: TGTGCCAGCAGCTTAGGGACAGGAGTACCAGAAAAACTGTTTTTT.

This rearrangement joins TRBV9 to TRBJ2-7; no reliable D call. V was cut by 4 bases and J by 6 bases, with 11 bases left in between. The CDR3 has 12 amino acids. Looked up from germline, CDR1 is SGDLS and CDR2 is YYNGEE. The CDR3 spells CASSPSVPEQYF. CDR3 nucleotides: TGTGCCAGCAGCCCCTCCGTTCCCGAGCAGTACTTC.

The chain has TRBV6-1 and TRBJ2-2; D perhaps matches TRBD1 (5 bases). The CDR3 has 16 amino acids. V gave up 2 bases and J gave up 3 bases, with 13 bases separating them. Germline values: CDR1 MNHNS, CDR2 SASEGT. CDR3 in amino acids: CASSESVRVDTGELFF. In nucleotides, the CDR3 is TGTGCCAGCAGTGAATCAGTCAGGGTAGACACCGGGGAGCTGTTTTTT.

The J gene is TRBJ1-2, the V gene TRBV7-8, with 9 bases matching TRBD1. Germline V CDR1 and CDR2: SGHVS, FQNEAQ. J was trimmed by 2 bases and V by 1 base; bases with no gene match: 8. The CDR3 spans 17 residues. CDR3 bases: TGTGCCAGCAGCTTAGATCGGGGACAGGGAGGAAACTATGGCTACACCTTC. Residues: CASSLDRGQGGNYGYTF.

For this clone: The sample has other DNA sequences that encode this CDR3 too. The CDR3 protein is CASSQDRDYGYTF. DNA for the CDR3: TGTGCCAGCTCACAGGACAGGGACTATGGCTACACCTTC. The chain joins TRBV18 to TRBJ1-2, with 8 bases aligning to TRBD1. Germline V gene lookup returns CDR1 KGHSH and CDR2 LQKENI. Unmatched junction bases numbered 1, after V lost 4 bases and J lost 3 bases. This CDR3 has 13 residues.

This clone has a single count. The chain carries TRBV2 and TRBJ1-5, with 10 bases aligning to TRBD1. J was trimmed by 4 bases and V by 5 bases; bases with no gene match: 2. Germline assignment: CDR1 SNHLY and CDR2 FYNNEI. The length of the CDR3 is 14 residues. The CDR3 DNA reads as TGTGCCAGCAGTTTGGACAGGGGGAATCAGCCCCAGCATTTT. It is translated as CASSLDRGNQPQHF.